This T cell receptor beta chain was observed in a study of cytomegalovirus exposure and HLA in healthy donors. Germline-derived CDR1 and CDR2 are SNHLY and FYNNEI. Trimming removed 7 bases from V and 3 bases from J; junction bases left unmatched: 6. There are 14 residues in the CDR3. The method was immunoSEQ multiplex PCR; TCRdb's version includes in-frame clones alone and lacks a portion of them. In the table there are 180,000 or so clones, roughly 82% of which are singletons. The sequence was obtained from a woman in her 30s in good health and CMV-seropositive. The rearrangement uses TRBV2 and TRBJ1-1; 9 nucleotides agree with TRBD1. Sequenced material: PBMCs. CDR3 sequence reads: CASNLDRGDTEAFF. The CDR3 nucleotides are TGTGCCAGCAACTTAGACAGGGGGGACACTGAAGCTTTCTTT.